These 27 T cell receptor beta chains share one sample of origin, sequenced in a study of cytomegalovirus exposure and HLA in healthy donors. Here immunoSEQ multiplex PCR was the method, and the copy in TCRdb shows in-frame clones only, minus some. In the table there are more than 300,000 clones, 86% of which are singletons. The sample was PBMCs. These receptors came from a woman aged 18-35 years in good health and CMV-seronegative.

The CDR3 here is CASSLYNKGGGTDTQYF. The CDR3 DNA follows: TGTGCCAGCAGTTTGTACAACAAAGGGGGTGGCACAGATACGCAGTATTTT. This rearrangement joins TRBV27 to TRBJ2-3, with a possible D match to TRBD1 (6 bases). V was shortened by 3 bases and J by 1 base, with 17 bases between the two germline ends. CDR3 size: 17 residues. The germline CDR1 and CDR2 sequences are MNHEY and SMNVEV (reference sequence).

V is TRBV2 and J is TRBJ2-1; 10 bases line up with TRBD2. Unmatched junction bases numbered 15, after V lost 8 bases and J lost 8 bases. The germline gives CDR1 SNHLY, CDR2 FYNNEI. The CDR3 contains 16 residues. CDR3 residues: CASVAGGLAGEYEQFF. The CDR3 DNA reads TGTGCCAGCGTGGCAGGAGGGCTAGCGGGGGAGTATGAGCAGTTCTTC. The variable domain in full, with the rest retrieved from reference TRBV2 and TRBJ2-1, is EPEVTQTPSHQVTQMGQEVILRCVPISNHLYFYWYRQILGQKVEFLVSFYNNEISEKSEIFDDQFSVERPDGSNFTLKIRSTKLEDSAMYFCASVAGGLAGEYEQFFGPGTRLTVL.

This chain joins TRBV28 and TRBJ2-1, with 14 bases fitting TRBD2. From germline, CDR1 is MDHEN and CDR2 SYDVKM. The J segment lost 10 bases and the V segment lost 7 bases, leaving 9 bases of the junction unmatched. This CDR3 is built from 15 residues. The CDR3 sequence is CASKSGTSGRGEQFF. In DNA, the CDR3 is TGTGCCAGCAAATCCGGGACTAGCGGGAGAGGGGAGCAGTTCTTC.

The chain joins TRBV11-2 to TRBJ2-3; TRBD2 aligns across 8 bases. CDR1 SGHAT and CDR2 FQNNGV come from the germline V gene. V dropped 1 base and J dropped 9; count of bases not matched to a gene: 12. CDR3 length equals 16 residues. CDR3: CASSLATSGRPGTQYF. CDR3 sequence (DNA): TGTGCCAGCAGCTTAGCCACTAGCGGCCGCCCGGGAACGCAGTATTTT. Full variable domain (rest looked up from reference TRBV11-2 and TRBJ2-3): EAGVAQSPRYKIIEKRQSVAFWCNPISGHATLYWYQQILGQGPKLLIQFQNNGVVDDSQLPKDRFSAERLKGVDSTLKIQPAKLEDSAVYLCASSLATSGRPGTQYFGPGTRLTVL.

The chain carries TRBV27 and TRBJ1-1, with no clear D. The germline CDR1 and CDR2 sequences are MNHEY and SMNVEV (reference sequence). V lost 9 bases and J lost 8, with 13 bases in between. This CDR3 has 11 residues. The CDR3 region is CASREGREAFF. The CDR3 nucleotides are TGTGCCAGTCGGGAAGGGCGCGAAGCTTTCTTT.

In nucleotides, the CDR3 is TGTGCCAGCAGGGCCGGGACTAGCGGTTACAATGAGCAGTTCTTC. This codes for CASRAGTSGYNEQFF. The chain joins TRBV2 to TRBJ2-1; 11 nucleotides line up with TRBD2. The CDR3 extends over 15 amino acids. The ends lost 6 bases at V and 4 bases at J; junction bases unmatched: 5. Germline CDR1 SNHLY, CDR2 FYNNEI.

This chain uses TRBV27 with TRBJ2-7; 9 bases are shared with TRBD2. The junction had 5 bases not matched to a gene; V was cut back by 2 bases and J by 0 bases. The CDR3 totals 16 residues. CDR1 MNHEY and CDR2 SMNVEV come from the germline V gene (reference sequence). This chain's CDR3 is CASSLRASGTSYEQYF. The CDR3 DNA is TGTGCCAGCAGTTTAAGGGCTAGCGGGACCTCCTACGAGCAGTACTTC.

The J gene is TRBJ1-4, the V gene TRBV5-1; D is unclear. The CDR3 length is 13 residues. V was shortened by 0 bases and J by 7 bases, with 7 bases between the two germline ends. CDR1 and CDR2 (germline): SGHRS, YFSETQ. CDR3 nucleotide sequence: TGCGCCAGCAGCTTGGTTGGGAGTGAAAAACTGTTTTTT. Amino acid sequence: CASSLVGSEKLFF.

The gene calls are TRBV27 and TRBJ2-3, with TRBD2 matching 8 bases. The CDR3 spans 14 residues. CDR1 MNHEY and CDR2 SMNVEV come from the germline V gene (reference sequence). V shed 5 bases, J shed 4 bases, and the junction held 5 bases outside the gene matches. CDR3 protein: CASSTLAGPDTQYF. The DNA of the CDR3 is TGTGCCAGCAGTACCCTAGCGGGCCCAGATACGCAGTATTTT.

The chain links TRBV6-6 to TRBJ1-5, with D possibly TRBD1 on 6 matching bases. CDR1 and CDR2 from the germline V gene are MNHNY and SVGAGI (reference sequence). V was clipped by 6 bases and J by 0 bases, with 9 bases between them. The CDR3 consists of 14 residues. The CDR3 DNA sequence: TGTGCCAGCAGAAAACAGGGTAGCAATCAGCCCCAGCATTTT. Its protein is CASRKQGSNQPQHF.

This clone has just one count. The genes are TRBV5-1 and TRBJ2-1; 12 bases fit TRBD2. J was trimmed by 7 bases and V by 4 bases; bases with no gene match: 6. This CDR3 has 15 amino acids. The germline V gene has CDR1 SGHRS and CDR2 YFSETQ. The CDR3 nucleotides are TGCGCCAGCAGCGATCTAGCGGGGGGGCCTAATGAGCAGTTCTTC. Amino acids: CASSDLAGGPNEQFF.

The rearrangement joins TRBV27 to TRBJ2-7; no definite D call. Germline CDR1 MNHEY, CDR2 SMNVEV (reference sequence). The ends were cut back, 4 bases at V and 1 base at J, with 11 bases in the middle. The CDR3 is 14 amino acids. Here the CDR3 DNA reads TGTGCCAGCAGTTCGAGGTTAGAGTCCTACGAGCAGTACTTC. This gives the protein CASSSRLESYEQYF.

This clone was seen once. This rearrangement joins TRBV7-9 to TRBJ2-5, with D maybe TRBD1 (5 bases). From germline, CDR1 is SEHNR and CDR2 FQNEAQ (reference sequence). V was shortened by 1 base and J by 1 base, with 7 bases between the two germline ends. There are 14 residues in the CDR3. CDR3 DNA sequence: TGTGCCAGCAGCTTAGGACAGTCCCAAGAGACCCAGTACTTC. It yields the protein CASSLGQSQETQYF.

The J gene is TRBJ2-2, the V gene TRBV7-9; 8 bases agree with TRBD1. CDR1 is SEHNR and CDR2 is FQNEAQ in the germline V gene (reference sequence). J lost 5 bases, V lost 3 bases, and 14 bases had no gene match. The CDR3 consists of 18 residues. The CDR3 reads CASSFPQHQGALTGELFF. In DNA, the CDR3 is TGTGCCAGCAGCTTTCCCCAACACCAGGGGGCGCTGACCGGGGAGCTGTTTTTT.

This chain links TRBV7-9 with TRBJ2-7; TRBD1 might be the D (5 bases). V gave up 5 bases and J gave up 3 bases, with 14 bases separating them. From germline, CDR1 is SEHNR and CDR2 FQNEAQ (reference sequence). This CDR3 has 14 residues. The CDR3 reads CASSRGSSFYEQYF. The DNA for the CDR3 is TGTGCCAGCAGCAGGGGATCAAGTTTCTACGAGCAGTACTTC.

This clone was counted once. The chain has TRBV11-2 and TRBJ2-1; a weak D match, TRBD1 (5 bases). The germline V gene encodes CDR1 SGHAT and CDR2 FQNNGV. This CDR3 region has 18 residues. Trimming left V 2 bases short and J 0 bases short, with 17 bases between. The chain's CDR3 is CASSLYPQGTSSYNEQFF. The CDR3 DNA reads TGTGCCAGCAGCTTATACCCTCAGGGAACCAGCTCCTACAATGAGCAGTTCTTC.

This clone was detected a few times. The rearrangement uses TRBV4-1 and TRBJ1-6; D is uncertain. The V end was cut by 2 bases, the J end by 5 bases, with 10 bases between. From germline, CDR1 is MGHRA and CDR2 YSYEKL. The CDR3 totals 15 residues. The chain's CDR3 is CASSQRDVNNSPLHF. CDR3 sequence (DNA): TGCGCCAGCAGCCAACGGGATGTGAATAATTCACCCCTCCACTTT.

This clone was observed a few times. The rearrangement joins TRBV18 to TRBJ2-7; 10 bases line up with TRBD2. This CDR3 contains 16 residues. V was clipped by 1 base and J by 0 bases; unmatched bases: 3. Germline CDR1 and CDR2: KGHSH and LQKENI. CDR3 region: CASSPQREGSSYEQYF. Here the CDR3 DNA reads TGTGCCAGCTCACCACAGCGGGAGGGAAGCTCCTACGAGCAGTACTTC.

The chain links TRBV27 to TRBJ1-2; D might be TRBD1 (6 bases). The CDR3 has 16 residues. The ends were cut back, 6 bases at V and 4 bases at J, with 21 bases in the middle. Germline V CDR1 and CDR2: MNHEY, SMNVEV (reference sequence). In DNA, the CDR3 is TGTGCCAGCAGAAGTTTATGGGACACCGGGTCCTATGGCTACACCTTC. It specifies CASRSLWDTGSYGYTF.

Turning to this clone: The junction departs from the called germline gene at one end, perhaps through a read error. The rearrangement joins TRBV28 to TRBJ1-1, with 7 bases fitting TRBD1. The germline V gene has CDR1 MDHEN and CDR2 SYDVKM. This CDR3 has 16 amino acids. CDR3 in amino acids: CTSSPGRQGINTEAFF. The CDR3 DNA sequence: TGTACCAGCAGTCCCGGTCGACAGGGTATTAACACTGAAGCTTTCTTT.

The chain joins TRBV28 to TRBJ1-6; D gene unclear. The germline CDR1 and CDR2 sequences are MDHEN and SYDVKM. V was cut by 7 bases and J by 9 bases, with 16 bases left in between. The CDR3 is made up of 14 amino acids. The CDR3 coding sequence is TGTGCCAGCACCGAAAATCCCGAGAGTTCACCCCTCCACTTT. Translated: CASTENPESSPLHF.

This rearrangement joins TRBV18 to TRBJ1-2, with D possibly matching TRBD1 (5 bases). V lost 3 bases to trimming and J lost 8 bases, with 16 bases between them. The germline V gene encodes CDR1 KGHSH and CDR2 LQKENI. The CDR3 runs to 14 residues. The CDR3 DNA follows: TGTGCCAGCTCACCCGGAGCAGGGCGAGGAGGCTACACCTTC. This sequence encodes CASSPGAGRGGYTF.

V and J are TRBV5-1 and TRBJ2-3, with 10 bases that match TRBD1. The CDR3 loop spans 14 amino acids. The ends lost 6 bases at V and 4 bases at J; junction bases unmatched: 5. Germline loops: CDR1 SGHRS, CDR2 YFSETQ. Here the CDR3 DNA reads TGCGCCAGCACGTGGACAGGGGGATCAGATACGCAGTATTTT. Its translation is CASTWTGGSDTQYF.

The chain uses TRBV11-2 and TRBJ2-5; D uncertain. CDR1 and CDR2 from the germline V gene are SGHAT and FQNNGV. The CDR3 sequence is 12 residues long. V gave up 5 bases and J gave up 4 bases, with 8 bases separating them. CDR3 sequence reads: CASSTQLETQYF. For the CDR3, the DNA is TGTGCCAGCAGCACCCAACTAGAGACCCAGTACTTC.

The CDR3 bases are TGTGCCAGCAGTGAATTCCAGGGAAATGGAAACACCATATATTTT. Protein: CASSEFQGNGNTIYF. This rearrangement joins TRBV2 to TRBJ1-3, with TRBD1 as a possible D gene (5 bases). Germline values: CDR1 SNHLY, CDR2 FYNNEI. This CDR3 is 15 amino acids long. Trimming stripped 2 bases from V and 3 bases from J, with 11 bases between.

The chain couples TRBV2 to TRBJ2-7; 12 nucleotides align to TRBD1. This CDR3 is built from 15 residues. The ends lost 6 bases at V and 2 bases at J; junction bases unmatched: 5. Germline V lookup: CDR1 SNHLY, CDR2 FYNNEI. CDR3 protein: CASRGQGAKAYEQYF. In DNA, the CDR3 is TGTGCCAGCAGGGGACAGGGGGCGAAGGCCTACGAGCAGTACTTC.

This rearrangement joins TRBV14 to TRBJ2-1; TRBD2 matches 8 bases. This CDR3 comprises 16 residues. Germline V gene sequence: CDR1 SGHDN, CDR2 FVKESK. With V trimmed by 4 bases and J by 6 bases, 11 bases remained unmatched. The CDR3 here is CASSPREGGPVNEQFF. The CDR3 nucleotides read TGTGCCAGCAGCCCACGGGAGGGGGGGCCCGTCAATGAGCAGTTCTTC. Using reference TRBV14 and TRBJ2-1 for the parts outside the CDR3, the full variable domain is EAGVTQFPSHSVIEKGQTVTLRCDPISGHDNLYWYRRVMGKEIKFLLHFVKESKQDESGMPNNRFLAERTGGTYSTLKVQPAELEDSGVYFCASSPREGGPVNEQFFGPGTRLTVL.